The 15 T cell receptor beta chains reported below all come from one sample, sequenced in a study of T cell responses to AZD1222 COVID-19 vaccine. Generated by immunoSEQ multiplex PCR, the TCRdb table keeps only in-frame clones and is missing some. The data contain about 100,000 clones, around nine tenths of them singletons. The sample in question was peripheral blood, obtained on day 0 of AZD1222 vaccination. Receptors originate from an adult in good health.

This sequence joins TRBV5-1 and TRBJ2-7; D tentatively reads TRBD1 or TRBD2 (5 bases each). The CDR3 contains 14 residues. Germline lookup yields CDR1 SGHRS and CDR2 YFSETQ. V lost 3 bases and J lost 0, with 10 bases in between. CDR3 coding DNA: TGCGCCAGCAGCTCTCCAGGGAGCTCCTACGAGCAGTACTTC. Translated, it gives CASSSPGSSYEQYF.

The V gene is TRBV14, the J gene TRBJ2-3, with a possible D match to TRBD2 (7 bases). Germline V gene sequence: CDR1 SGHDN, CDR2 FVKESK. The CDR3 is 16 residues long. Trimming removed 0 bases at V and 1 base at J, with 11 bases between. The CDR3 region is CASSQDIGGRTDTQYF. In nucleotides, the CDR3 is TGTGCCAGCAGCCAAGATATCGGGGGGCGCACAGATACGCAGTATTTT.

The chain is built from TRBV5-1 and TRBJ1-6; 8 bases align to TRBD1. Germline values: CDR1 SGHRS, CDR2 YFSETQ. This CDR3 spans 15 amino acids. V was clipped by 7 bases and J by 8 bases; unmatched bases: 11. Written as DNA, the CDR3 is TGCGCCAGCCATCTCACCGGGACAGGAGATTCACCCCTCCACTTT. Protein: CASHLTGTGDSPLHF.

The chain recombines TRBV11-3 with TRBJ2-5, with a possible D match to TRBD1 (5 bases). The length of the CDR3 is 17 residues. Germline-derived CDR1 and CDR2 are SGHNT and YENEEA. V dropped 6 bases and J dropped 1 base, with 21 bases sitting between them. CDR3 amino acids: CASSHDSWVQAQETQYF. The CDR3 DNA follows: TGTGCCAGCAGTCATGACTCATGGGTACAGGCCCAAGAGACCCAGTACTTC.

This chain joins TRBV29-1 and TRBJ2-2, with 14 nucleotides matching TRBD2. Germline V gene data show CDR1 as SQVTM and CDR2 as ANQGSEA. The length of the CDR3 is 19 residues. The V and J ends lost 6 bases and 0 bases, in that order; junction bases with no gene match: 12. Written as DNA, the CDR3 is TGCAGCGTGGGGGGCAACCCGGGACTAGCGGGAGCGAACACCGGGGAGCTGTTTTTT. Amino acid sequence: CSVGGNPGLAGANTGELFF.

The CDR3 is CASRGETTEAFF. In DNA, the CDR3 is TGTGCCAGCCGGGGGGAGACCACTGAAGCTTTCTTT. V gene TRBV10-3 combines with J gene TRBJ1-1, with a possible D match to TRBD1 (5 bases). This CDR3 is built from 12 residues. V was clipped by 10 bases and J by 4 bases, with 13 bases between them. Germline CDR1 and CDR2: ENHRY and SYGVKD.

The chain links TRBV6-5 to TRBJ2-7, with a possible D match to TRBD1 (5 bases). The CDR3 runs 12 residues. CDR1 and CDR2 (germline): MNHEY, SVGAGI. V was shortened by 5 bases and J by 2 bases, with 7 bases between the two germline ends. The DNA of the CDR3 is TGTGCCAGCAGTCAGGGTACCTACGAGCAGTACTTC. Its protein is CASSQGTYEQYF.

This chain uses TRBV5-5 with TRBJ1-4; TRBD1 matches at 9 bases. The V gene end was trimmed by 1 base and the J gene end by 8 bases; junction bases not matched to a gene: 3. The germline V gene encodes CDR1 SGHKS and CDR2 YYEKEE (reference sequence). The CDR3 is 14 amino acids. The CDR3 sequence: CASSLLGTGEKLFF. The CDR3 DNA sequence: TGTGCCAGCAGCTTGCTGGGGACAGGGGAAAAACTGTTTTTT.

The rearrangement links TRBV3-1 (or the pseudogene TRBV3-2) to TRBJ1-2, with a possible D match to TRBD1 (5 bases). Trimming left V 3 bases short and J 8 bases short, with 16 bases between. Per the germline V gene, CDR1 is LGHDT and CDR2 is YNNKEL (reference sequence). The length of the CDR3 is 14 residues. The CDR3 bases are TGTGCCAGCAGCCATAAGGCGGGGGTTTTCGGCTACACCTTC. Translated, it gives CASSHKAGVFGYTF.

The chain combines TRBV5-1 with TRBJ2-4; 7 nucleotides line up with TRBD2. The CDR3 covers 15 residues. Germline loops: CDR1 SGHRS, CDR2 YFSETQ. The V segment lost 0 bases and the J segment 2 bases; nucleotides outside the gene matches: 2. For the CDR3, the DNA is TGCGCCAGCAGCTTGGCCGGGGGGACCAAAAACATTCAGTACTTC. Translated: CASSLAGGTKNIQYF.

The chain couples TRBV5-1 to TRBJ1-6; D is ambiguous. V was trimmed by 4 bases and J by 13 bases, leaving 15 bases between them. Germline V CDR1 and CDR2: SGHRS, YFSETQ. This CDR3 spans 13 amino acids. The CDR3 DNA is TGCGCCAGCAGCCCCTCGAGGGAGTTCCCCCTCCACTTT. This gives the protein CASSPSREFPLHF.

This clone occurred once. DNA for the CDR3: TGCGCCAGCAGCTTAAGGGTCAGGGAGACCCAGTACTTC. Translation gives CASSLRVRETQYF. V usage is TRBV5-1 and J usage is TRBJ2-5, with D hard to call. The ends were cut back, 2 bases at V and 5 bases at J, with 10 bases in the middle. CDR3 length equals 13 residues. CDR1 and CDR2 (germline): SGHRS, YFSETQ.

This sequence joins TRBV10-3 and TRBJ2-3, with D unresolved. Germline-derived CDR1 and CDR2 are ENHRY and SYGVKD. Trimming stripped 0 bases from V and 3 bases from J, with 7 bases between. The CDR3 consists of 14 residues. The CDR3 protein is CAISESVGTDTQYF. The CDR3 DNA is TGTGCCATCAGTGAGTCGGTCGGGACAGATACGCAGTATTTT.

The rearrangement links TRBV2 to TRBJ1-1; D gene ambiguous. The CDR3 is made up of 10 amino acids. Between the trimmed V and J ends, which lost 5 bases and 10 bases, there was a span of 8 bases. Germline lookup yields CDR1 SNHLY and CDR2 FYNNEI. For the CDR3, the DNA is TGTGCCAGCAGTCGGGAGGGAGCTTTCTTT. Its translation is CASSREGAFF.

This clone is a singleton in its sample. The rearrangement links TRBV4-1 to TRBJ2-2; no clear D gene. From germline, CDR1 is MGHRA and CDR2 YSYEKL. Trimming left V 0 bases short and J 0 bases short, with 5 bases between. CDR3 length: 15 amino acids. The CDR3, as DNA: TGCGCCAGCAGCCAAGATTTTCCGAACACCGGGGAGCTGTTTTTT. Translation: CASSQDFPNTGELFF.